This T cell receptor (beta chain) was identified in a study of blood T cell repertoires in COVID-19. The overall study: Researchers got acute and convalescent COVID-19 samples from the United States, Italy and Spain. T cells, B-cell-depleted T cells, or PBMCs provided the cDNA or gDNA that served as material.

V lost 1 base and J lost 3; bases outside the gene matches: 16. The CDR3 runs to 21 residues. Germline V CDR1 and CDR2: SGHDN, FVKESK. In the original processing: From reference gene primer amplification, estimates of nucleated cell counts were derived. The repertoire was sequenced with immunoSEQ multiplex PCR; TCRdb's copy has only in-frame clones and lacks some. V and J calls and clone size are copied from that table; D and trimming were computed from the DNA. There are 210,000 or so clones in the sample; 87% occur only once, and approximately 12% lies in the top ten. Sequenced sample: peripheral blood. The genes are TRBV14 and TRBJ2-1, with 12 bases identical to TRBD1. The clonotype was recovered from a woman between 18 and 30 years old who had recovered from COVID-19. CDR3 in DNA: TGTGCCAGCAGCCAAGGGGACCCTTGGGACAGGGGGCTTTTTGGCTACAATGAGCAGTTCTTC. As protein: CASSQGDPWDRGLFGYNEQFF. Supplemented by reference TRBV14 and TRBJ2-1, the full variable domain reads EAGVTQFPSHSVIEKGQTVTLRCDPISGHDNLYWYRRVMGKEIKFLLHFVKESKQDESGMPNNRFLAERTGGTYSTLKVQPAELEDSGVYFCASSQGDPWDRGLFGYNEQFFGPGTRLTVL.